This T cell receptor (beta chain) was found in a study of neurological immune-mediated disorders. Study in general: Within the group of 34 multiple sclerosis patients, approximately 31 were relapsing-remitting, while 3 were secondary progressive.

CDR1 SQVTM and CDR2 ANQGSEA come from the germline V gene. This CDR3 has 13 residues. V was shortened by 7 bases and J by 1 base, with 13 bases between the two germline ends. Study results and limitations: Across subjects, expanded clones had no CDR3 amino acid sequences in common, pointing to private repertoires in all groups.

This clonotype has ten or more counts. Its antigen is not identified. 5'RACE with 10-nucleotide random UMIs generated the cDNA. TCRdb redid the calling of the 5' RACE reads with MiXCR, one entry per CDR3 protein. The sample consists of about 80,000 distinct CDR3 sequences, about 5% of them appearing once. Time point here: longitudinal time-point 2. The unsorted libraries were prepared from 2 million PBMCs (stored at -80 C). Input material: PBMCs. This TCR was sampled from a woman in her sixties or seventies with multiple sclerosis. The chain employs TRBV29-1 and TRBJ1-2; D may be TRBD1 (6 bases). In DNA form, the CDR3 reads TGCAGCGCCAAGGGGGGGAATAACTATGGCTACACCTTC. Protein product: CSAKGGNNYGYTF.